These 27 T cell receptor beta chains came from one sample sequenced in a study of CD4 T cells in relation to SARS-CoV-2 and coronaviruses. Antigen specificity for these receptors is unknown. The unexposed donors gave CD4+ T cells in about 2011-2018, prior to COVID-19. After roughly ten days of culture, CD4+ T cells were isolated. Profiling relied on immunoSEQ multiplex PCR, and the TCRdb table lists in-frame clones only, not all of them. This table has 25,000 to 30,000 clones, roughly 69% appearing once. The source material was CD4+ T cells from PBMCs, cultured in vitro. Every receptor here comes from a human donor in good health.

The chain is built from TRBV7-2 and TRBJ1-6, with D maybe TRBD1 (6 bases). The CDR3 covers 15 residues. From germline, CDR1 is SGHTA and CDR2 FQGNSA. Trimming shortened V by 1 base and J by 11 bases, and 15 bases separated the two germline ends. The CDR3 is CASSLGAGEVTPLHF. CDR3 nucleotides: TGTGCCAGCAGCTTAGGAGCAGGGGAGGTGACACCCCTCCACTTT.

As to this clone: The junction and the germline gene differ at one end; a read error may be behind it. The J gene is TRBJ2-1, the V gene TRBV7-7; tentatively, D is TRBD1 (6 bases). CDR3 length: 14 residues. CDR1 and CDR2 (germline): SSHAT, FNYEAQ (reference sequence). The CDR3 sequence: CASSLGGSYNEQFF. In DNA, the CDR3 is TGTGCTAGCAGCTTAGGGGGTTCCTACAATGAGCAGTTCTTC.

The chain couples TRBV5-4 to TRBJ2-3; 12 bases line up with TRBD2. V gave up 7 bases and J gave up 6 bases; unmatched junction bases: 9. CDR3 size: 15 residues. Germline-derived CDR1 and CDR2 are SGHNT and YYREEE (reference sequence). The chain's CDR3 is CASGWSSGGADTQYF. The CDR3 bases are TGTGCCAGCGGGTGGTCTAGCGGGGGGGCTGATACGCAGTATTTT.

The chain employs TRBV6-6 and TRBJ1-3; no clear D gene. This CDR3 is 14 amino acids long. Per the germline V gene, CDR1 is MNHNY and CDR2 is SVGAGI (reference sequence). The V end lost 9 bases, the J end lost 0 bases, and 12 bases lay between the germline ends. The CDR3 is CASFQPFSGNTIYF. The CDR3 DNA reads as TGTGCCAGTTTTCAGCCCTTCTCTGGAAACACCATATATTTT.

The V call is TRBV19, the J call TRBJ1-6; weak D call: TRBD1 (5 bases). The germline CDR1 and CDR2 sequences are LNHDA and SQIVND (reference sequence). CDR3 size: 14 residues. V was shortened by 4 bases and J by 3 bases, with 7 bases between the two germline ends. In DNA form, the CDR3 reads TGTGCCAGTAGTAACAGGAACTATAATTCACCCCTCCACTTT. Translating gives CASSNRNYNSPLHF.

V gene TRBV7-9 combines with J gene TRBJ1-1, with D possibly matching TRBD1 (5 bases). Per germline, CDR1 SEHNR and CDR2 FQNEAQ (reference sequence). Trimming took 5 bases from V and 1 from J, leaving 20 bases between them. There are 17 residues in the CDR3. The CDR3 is CASSQRPGSAGNTEAFF. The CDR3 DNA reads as TGTGCCAGCAGCCAACGCCCAGGGTCGGCCGGGAACACTGAAGCTTTCTTT. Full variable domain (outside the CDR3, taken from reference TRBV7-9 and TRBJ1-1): DTGVSQNPRHKITKRGQNVTFRCDPISEHNRLYWYRQTLGQGPEFLTYFQNEAQLEKSRLLSDRFSAERPKGSFSTLEIQRTEQGDSAMYLCASSQRPGSAGNTEAFFGQGTRLTVV.

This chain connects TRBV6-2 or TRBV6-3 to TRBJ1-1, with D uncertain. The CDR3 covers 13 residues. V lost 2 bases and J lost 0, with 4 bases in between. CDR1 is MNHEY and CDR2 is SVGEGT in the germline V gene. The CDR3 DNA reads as TGTGCCAGCAGTTACCGGATGAACACTGAAGCTTTCTTT. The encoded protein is CASSYRMNTEAFF.

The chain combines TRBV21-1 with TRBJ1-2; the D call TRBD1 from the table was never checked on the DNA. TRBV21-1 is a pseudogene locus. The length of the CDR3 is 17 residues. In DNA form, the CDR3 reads TGTGCCAGCAGCAAATCGCCCATGGTTAGGGGGTGGAGTGGCTACACCTTC. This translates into CASSKSPMVRGWSGYTF.

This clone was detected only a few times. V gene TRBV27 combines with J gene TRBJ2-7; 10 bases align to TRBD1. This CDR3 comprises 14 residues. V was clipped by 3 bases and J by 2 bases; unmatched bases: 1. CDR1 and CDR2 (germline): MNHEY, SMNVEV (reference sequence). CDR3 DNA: TGTGCCAGCAGTTTCGACAGGGGGCCCTACGAGCAGTACTTC. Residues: CASSFDRGPYEQYF.

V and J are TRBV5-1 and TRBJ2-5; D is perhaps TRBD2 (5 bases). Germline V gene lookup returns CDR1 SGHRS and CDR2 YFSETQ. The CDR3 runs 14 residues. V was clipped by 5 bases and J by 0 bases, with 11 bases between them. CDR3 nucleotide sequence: TGCGCCAGCAGGCTAGGCGGGTACCAAGAGACCCAGTACTTC. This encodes CASRLGGYQETQYF.

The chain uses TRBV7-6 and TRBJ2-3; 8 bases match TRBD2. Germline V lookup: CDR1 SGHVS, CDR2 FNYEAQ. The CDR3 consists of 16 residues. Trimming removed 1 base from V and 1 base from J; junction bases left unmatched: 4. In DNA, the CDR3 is TGTGCCAGCAGCTTAGGGACTAGCCGGGGCACAGATACGCAGTATTTT. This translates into CASSLGTSRGTDTQYF.

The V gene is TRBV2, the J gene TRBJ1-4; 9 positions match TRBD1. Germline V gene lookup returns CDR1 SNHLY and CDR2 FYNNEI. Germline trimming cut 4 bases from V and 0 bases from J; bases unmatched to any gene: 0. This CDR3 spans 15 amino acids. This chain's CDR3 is CASSGQGATNEKLFF. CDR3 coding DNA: TGTGCCAGCAGTGGACAGGGGGCAACTAATGAAAAACTGTTTTTT.

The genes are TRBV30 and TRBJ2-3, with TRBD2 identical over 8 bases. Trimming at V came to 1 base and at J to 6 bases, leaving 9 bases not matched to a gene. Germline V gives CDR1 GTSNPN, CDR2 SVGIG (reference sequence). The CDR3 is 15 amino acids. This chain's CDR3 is CAWSAPGTRTDTQYF. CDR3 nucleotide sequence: TGTGCCTGGAGTGCCCCCGGGACTAGGACTGATACGCAGTATTTT.

The CDR3 protein is CASSSGGYPYNEQFF. CDR3 in DNA: TGTGCCAGCAGCAGCGGGGGATACCCCTACAATGAGCAGTTCTTC. V is TRBV6-2 or TRBV6-3 and J is TRBJ2-1, with TRBD2 matching 8 bases. Germline assignment: CDR1 MNHEY and CDR2 SVGEGT. The CDR3 has 15 amino acids. The J segment lost 2 bases and the V segment lost 6 bases, leaving 6 bases of the junction unmatched.

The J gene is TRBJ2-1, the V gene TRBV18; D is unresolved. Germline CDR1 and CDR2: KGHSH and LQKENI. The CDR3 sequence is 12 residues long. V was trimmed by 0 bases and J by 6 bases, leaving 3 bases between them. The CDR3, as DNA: TGTGCCAGCTCACCACCCGGCAATGAGCAGTTCTTC. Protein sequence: CASSPPGNEQFF.

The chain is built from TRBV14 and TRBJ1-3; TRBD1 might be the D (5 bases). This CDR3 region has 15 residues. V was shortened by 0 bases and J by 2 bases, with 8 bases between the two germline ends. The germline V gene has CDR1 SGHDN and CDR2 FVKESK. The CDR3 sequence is CASSQEKGAGNTIYF. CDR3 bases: TGTGCCAGCAGCCAAGAGAAAGGGGCTGGAAACACCATATATTTT.

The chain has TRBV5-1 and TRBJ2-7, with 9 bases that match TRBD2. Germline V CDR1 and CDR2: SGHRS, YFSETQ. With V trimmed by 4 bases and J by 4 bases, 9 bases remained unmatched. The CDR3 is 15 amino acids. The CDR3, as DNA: TGCGCCAGCAGCCAAGGCGGGGGGGCGGTATACGAGCAGTACTTC. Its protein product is CASSQGGGAVYEQYF.

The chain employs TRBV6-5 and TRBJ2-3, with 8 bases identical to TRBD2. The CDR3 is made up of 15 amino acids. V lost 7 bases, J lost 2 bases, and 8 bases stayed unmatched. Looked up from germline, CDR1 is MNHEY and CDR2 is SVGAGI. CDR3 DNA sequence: TGTGCCAGCATGCCCTCGGGGGGGCTCACAGATACGCAGTATTTT. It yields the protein CASMPSGGLTDTQYF.

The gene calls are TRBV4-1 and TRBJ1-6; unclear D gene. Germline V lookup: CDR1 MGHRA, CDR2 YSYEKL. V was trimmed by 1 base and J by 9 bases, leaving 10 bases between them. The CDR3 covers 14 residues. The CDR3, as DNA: TGCGCCAGCAGCCAAGTGGTCGGGGTTTCACCCCTCCACTTT. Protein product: CASSQVVGVSPLHF.

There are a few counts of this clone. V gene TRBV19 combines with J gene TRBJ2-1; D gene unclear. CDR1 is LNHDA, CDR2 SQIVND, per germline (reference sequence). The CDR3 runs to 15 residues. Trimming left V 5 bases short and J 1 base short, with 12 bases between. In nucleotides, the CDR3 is TGTGCCAGTAGTGCAAGGGTGGTGTCCTACAATGAGCAGTTCTTC. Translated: CASSARVVSYNEQFF. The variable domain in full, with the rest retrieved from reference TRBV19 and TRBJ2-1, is DGGITQSPKYLFRKEGQNVTLSCEQNLNHDAMYWYRQDPGQGLRLIYYSQIVNDFQKGDIAEGYSVSREKKESFPLTVTSAQKNPTAFYLCASSARVVSYNEQFFGPGTRLTVL.

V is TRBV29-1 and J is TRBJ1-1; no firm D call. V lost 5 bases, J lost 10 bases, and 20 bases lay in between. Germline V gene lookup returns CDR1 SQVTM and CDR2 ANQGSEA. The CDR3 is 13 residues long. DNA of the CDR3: TGCAGCGTTACCGACGGCCCCTCTAGCGGAGCTTTCTTT. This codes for CSVTDGPSSGAFF.

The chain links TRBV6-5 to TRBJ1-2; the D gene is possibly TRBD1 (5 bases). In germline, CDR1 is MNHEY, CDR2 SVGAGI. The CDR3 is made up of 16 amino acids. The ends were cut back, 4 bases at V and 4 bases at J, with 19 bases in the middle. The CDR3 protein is CASSFGGRVGGYGYTF. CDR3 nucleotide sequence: TGTGCCAGCAGTTTTGGGGGACGGGTCGGGGGCTATGGCTACACCTTC.

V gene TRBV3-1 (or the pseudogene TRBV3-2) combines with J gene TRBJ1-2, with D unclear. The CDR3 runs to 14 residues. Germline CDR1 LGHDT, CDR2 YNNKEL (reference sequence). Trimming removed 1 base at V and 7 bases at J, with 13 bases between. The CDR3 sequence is CASSQGRSGFGYTF. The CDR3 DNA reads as TGTGCCAGCAGCCAAGGCAGATCGGGATTTGGCTACACCTTC.

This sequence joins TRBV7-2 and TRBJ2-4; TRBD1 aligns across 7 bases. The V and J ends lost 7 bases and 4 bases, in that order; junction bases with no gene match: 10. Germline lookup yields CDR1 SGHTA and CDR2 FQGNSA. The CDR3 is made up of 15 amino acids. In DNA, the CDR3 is TGTGCCAGCACCCCCACCTGGACAGGAAAAAACATTCAGTACTTC. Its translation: CASTPTWTGKNIQYF.

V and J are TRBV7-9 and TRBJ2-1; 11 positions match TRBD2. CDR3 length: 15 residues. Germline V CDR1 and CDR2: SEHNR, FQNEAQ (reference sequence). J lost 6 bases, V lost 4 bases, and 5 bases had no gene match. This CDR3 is CASSSGTSGVNEQFF. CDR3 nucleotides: TGTGCCAGCAGCTCCGGGACTAGCGGAGTCAATGAGCAGTTCTTC.

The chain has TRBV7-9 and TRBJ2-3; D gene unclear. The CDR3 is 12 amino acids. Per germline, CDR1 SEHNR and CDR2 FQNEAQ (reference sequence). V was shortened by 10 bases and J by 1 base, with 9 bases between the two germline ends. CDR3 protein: CATETGTDTQYF. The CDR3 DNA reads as TGTGCCACAGAGACTGGCACAGATACGCAGTATTTT.

The CDR3 here is CASSLGFQETQYF. The CDR3 region has the DNA TGTGCCAGCAGCTTGGGGTTCCAAGAGACCCAGTACTTC. The V and J genes are TRBV5-6 and TRBJ2-5; no clear D gene. The CDR3 is made up of 13 amino acids. CDR1 and CDR2 (germline): SGHDT, YYEEEE. The germline V and J ends were trimmed by 0 bases and 1 base, with 4 bases remaining between them. Together with reference TRBV5-6 and TRBJ2-5, the CDR3 gives the full variable domain: DAGVTQSPTHLIKTRGQQVTLRCSPKSGHDTVSWYQQALGQGPQFIFQYYEEEERQRGNFPDRFSGHQFPNYSSELNVNALLLGDSALYLCASSLGFQETQYFGPGTRLLVL.